A selection of T cell receptor beta chains follows, all from one sample in a study of T cells after yellow fever vaccination. MiXCR, applied by TCRdb to the 5' RACE reads, yields one record per CDR3 protein. The sample lists hundreds of thousands of distinct CDR3 sequences, about 19% occurring once. The specimen was PBMCs, collected 15 days after the yellow fever booster vaccination. The receptors originated from a man aged 25 to 40 who received the YFV17D yellow fever vaccine. The CDR3 runs from the conserved cysteine through the conserved F or W. The D gene is left open where the match is weak. For some rows the clone size is stated as once, few or many, or as a class when expanded; others skip it.

v_call	d_call	clone_size	j_call	cdr3_length	cdr3_aa	cdr3_nt
TRBV20-1	-	few	TRBJ2-3	12	CSARDAGDTQYF	TGCAGTGCTAGAGATGCGGGGGATACGCAGTATTTT
TRBV6-1	-	few	TRBJ2-7	13	CASSRPPGHEQYF	TGTGCCAGCAGTCGACCCCCAGGGCACGAGCAGTACTTC
TRBV20-1	-	few	TRBJ2-5	13	CSARAPLGETQYF	TGCAGTGCTAGAGCCCCCTTGGGAGAGACCCAGTACTTC
TRBV5-6	TRBD2	many	TRBJ2-5	14	CASSRLAVRETQYF	TGTGCCAGCAGCAGGCTAGCGGTTCGGGAGACCCAGTACTTC
TRBV5-1	-	-	TRBJ2-1	14	CASSLVLGGDEQFF	TGCGCCAGCAGCTTGGTTCTAGGAGGGGATGAGCAGTTCTTC
TRBV2	-	few	TRBJ1-1	14	CASSDLGENTEAFF	TGTGCCAGCAGTGATCTAGGGGAAAACACTGAAGCTTTCTTT
TRBV7-8	-	few	TRBJ1-3	17	CASSLVVGPSSGNTIYF	TGTGCCAGCAGCTTAGTGGTAGGCCCAAGCTCTGGAAACACCATATATTTT
TRBV7-2	-	-	TRBJ2-3	14	CASSLDLYTDTQYF	TGTGCCAGCAGCTTAGATTTGTACACAGATACGCAGTATTTT
TRBV20-1	TRBD1	-	TRBJ1-4	11	CSARAGTGDLF	TGCAGTGCTAGGGCCGGGACAGGGGATCTGTTT
TRBV24-1	-	-	TRBJ2-7	12	CATSDTGWEQYF	TGTGCCACCAGTGATACAGGGTGGGAGCAGTACTTC
TRBV20-1	TRBD2	few	TRBJ2-1	15	CSARDWREAYNEQFF	TGCAGTGCTAGGGACTGGCGGGAGGCCTACAATGAGCAGTTCTTC
TRBV27	-	-	TRBJ2-5	14	CASSPGPPHPTQYF	TGTGCCAGCAGTCCGGGGCCCCCTCATCCGACCCAGTACTTC
TRBV10-3	-	-	TRBJ1-1	11	CAIMGNTEAFF	TGTGCCATCATGGGGAACACTGAAGCTTTCTTT
TRBV9	TRBD2	-	TRBJ2-3	16	CASSVDRAGVSDTQYF	TGTGCCAGCAGCGTAGATAGAGCGGGAGTCTCAGATACGCAGTATTTT
TRBV6-5	TRBD1	-	TRBJ2-7	16	CASSYRDRATSYEQYF	TGTGCCAGCAGTTACCGCGACAGGGCCACCTCCTACGAGCAGTACTTC
TRBV27	TRBD1	few	TRBJ2-1	15	CASSYEGQGRGEQFF	TGTGCCAGCAGTTACGAGGGACAGGGTAGGGGTGAGCAGTTCTTC
TRBV20-1	-	-	TRBJ2-5	15	CSARLGVLLQETQYF	TGCAGTGCTAGATTGGGCGTACTACTCCAAGAGACCCAGTACTTC
TRBV19	-	-	TRBJ2-6	15	CASSQKGYGANVLTF	TGTGCCAGTAGCCAAAAGGGCTACGGGGCCAACGTCCTGACTTTC
TRBV25-1	-	once	TRBJ1-4	13	CASSVARVEKLFF	TGTGCCAGCAGTGTGGCCAGAGTGGAAAAACTGTTTTTT
TRBV10-3	-	many	TRBJ2-2	14	CAIRDYTNTGELFF	TGTGCCATCAGGGACTACACGAACACCGGGGAGCTGTTTTTT
TRBV20-1	-	few	TRBJ2-7	14	CSARVVESSYEQYF	TGCAGTGCTAGAGTGGTGGAAAGCTCCTACGAGCAGTACTTC
TRBV9	-	few	TRBJ2-2	14	CASSEEVGNGELFF	TGTGCCAGCAGTGAGGAGGTGGGAAATGGGGAGCTGTTTTTT
TRBV12-3/TRBV12-4	-	many	TRBJ1-2	13	CASSLRGGYGYTF	TGTGCCAGCAGTTTAAGGGGGGGCTATGGCTACACCTTC
TRBV13	TRBD2	-	TRBJ2-1	18	CASSLEGNLAGTMNEQFF	TGTGCCAGCAGCTTAGAAGGCAACCTAGCGGGGACTATGAATGAGCAGTTCTTC
TRBV28	-	few	TRBJ2-7	15	CASSPSQGRGNEQYF	TGTGCCAGCAGTCCGTCACAGGGTAGGGGGAACGAGCAGTACTTC
TRBV20-1	-	-	TRBJ2-1	13	CSARYGSYNEQFF	TGCAGTGCTAGATACGGCTCCTACAATGAGCAGTTCTTC
TRBV10-3	TRBD2	-	TRBJ2-3	17	CAISMGLAGGSTDTQYF	TGTGCCATCAGTATGGGACTAGCGGGAGGGAGCACAGATACGCAGTATTTT
TRBV6-5	TRBD2	-	TRBJ2-2	17	CASSYSGTSGNTGELFF	TGTGCCAGCAGTTATTCCGGGACTAGCGGGAACACCGGGGAGCTGTTTTTT
TRBV23-1	-	-	TRBJ2-3	13	CASSQISTDTQYF	TGCGCCAGCAGTCAGATATCCACAGATACGCAGTATTTT
TRBV7-3	-	many	TRBJ2-1	14	CASSFAGPYNEQFF	TGTGCCAGCAGCTTCGCGGGACCTTACAATGAGCAGTTCTTC
TRBV6-5	-	few	TRBJ1-2	12	CASSRTLSRYTF	TGTGCCAGCAGTAGGACCCTCTCGCGCTACACCTTC
TRBV27	TRBD2	-	TRBJ2-7	13	CASSYSGFYEQYF	TGTGCCAGCAGTTATAGCGGGTTCTACGAGCAGTACTTC
TRBV7-2	TRBD1	few	TRBJ1-5	16	CASSQGTGTNNQPQHF	TGTGCCAGCAGCCAAGGGACAGGGACGAACAATCAGCCCCAGCATTTT
TRBV7-2	TRBD1	once	TRBJ1-5	15	CASSSGAGGAQPQHF	TGTGCCAGCAGCTCCGGGGCAGGGGGCGCTCAGCCCCAGCATTTT
TRBV7-2	-	-	TRBJ2-1	14	CASTLEGGLPEQFF	TGTGCCAGCACCCTAGAGGGGGGGCTGCCGGAGCAGTTCTTC
TRBV7-9	TRBD1	many	TRBJ2-7	14	CASNPGTASYEQYF	TGTGCCAGCAACCCCGGGACAGCATCCTACGAGCAGTACTTC
TRBV20-1	-	-	TRBJ1-5	14	CSASAANLDQPQHF	TGCAGTGCCTCTGCAGCGAATTTGGATCAGCCCCAGCATTTT
TRBV10-3	TRBD1	few	TRBJ2-7	13	CAISTGTDYEQYF	TGTGCCATCAGTACAGGGACAGACTACGAGCAGTACTTC
TRBV7-2	-	-	TRBJ1-5	15	CASSLIRGEEQPQHF	TGTGCCAGCAGCTTAATCCGTGGGGAGGAGCAGCCCCAGCATTTT
TRBV15	TRBD1	-	TRBJ2-3	16	CATSREEVRGPDTQYF	TGTGCCACCAGCAGAGAAGAAGTAAGGGGGCCAGATACGCAGTATTTT
TRBV9	TRBD2	few	TRBJ2-1	16	CASSVDYLAGGPAQFF	TGTGCCAGCAGCGTAGATTATCTAGCGGGAGGGCCGGCGCAGTTCTTC
TRBV20-1	TRBD2	-	TRBJ2-5	13	CSARGAGAETQYF	TGCAGTGCTAGAGGAGCGGGAGCAGAGACCCAGTACTTC
TRBV2	-	few	TRBJ2-3	13	CARTGPTTDTQYF	TGTGCCAGAACCGGGCCCACCACAGATACGCAGTATTTT
TRBV29-1	-	-	TRBJ2-1	15	CSHSGRGQDHNEQFF	TGCAGCCACTCGGGGAGGGGACAGGATCACAATGAGCAGTTCTTC
TRBV29-1	TRBD1	-	TRBJ2-1	15	CSVDDPGQVLNEQFF	TGCAGCGTTGATGATCCGGGACAGGTACTAAATGAGCAGTTCTTC
TRBV12-3/TRBV12-4	-	few	TRBJ2-3	15	CASTRGARESDTQYF	TGTGCCAGCACTAGAGGGGCGAGGGAGTCAGATACGCAGTATTTT
TRBV6-2/TRBV6-3	TRBD2	many	TRBJ2-5	16	CASSYSGLAGEETQYF	TGTGCCAGCAGTTACTCTGGACTAGCGGGAGAAGAGACCCAGTACTTC
TRBV20-1	-	-	TRBJ2-1	17	CSARIAAGTSSYNEQFF	TGCAGTGCTAGGATCGCCGCGGGGACCAGCTCCTACAATGAGCAGTTCTTC
TRBV24-1	-	-	TRBJ1-2	12	CATSELTGLYTF	TGTGCCACCAGTGAACTGACTGGTCTCTACACCTTC
TRBV7-2	-	-	TRBJ2-7	13	CASSLRDIYEQYF	TGTGCCAGCAGCTTAAGGGACATCTACGAGCAGTACTTC
TRBV3-1	-	few	TRBJ2-1	11	CASEQAHEQFF	TGTGCCAGCGAACAAGCACATGAGCAGTTCTTC
TRBV15	TRBD1	few	TRBJ2-7	14	CATRTGSASYEQYF	TGTGCCACACGGACAGGGAGTGCGTCCTACGAGCAGTACTTC
TRBV9	-	few	TRBJ1-2	13	CASSEGDTEGYTF	TGTGCCAGCAGTGAAGGAGATACGGAGGGCTACACCTTC
TRBV5-1	-	-	TRBJ2-2	14	CASSRTGRGGELFF	TGCGCCAGCAGCCGGACAGGGAGGGGCGGGGAGCTGTTTTTT
TRBV10-3	-	few	TRBJ1-2	13	CAISGDSNYGYTF	TGTGCCATCAGTGGAGACAGTAACTATGGCTACACCTTC
TRBV19	-	many	TRBJ1-5	14	CASSVGYSNQPQHF	TGTGCCAGTAGTGTAGGGTATAGCAATCAGCCCCAGCATTTT
TRBV20-1	TRBD1	few	TRBJ1-2	13	CSAMEGADYGYTF	TGCAGTGCTATGGAGGGGGCTGACTATGGCTACACCTTC
TRBV5-1	TRBD1	-	TRBJ2-7	14	CASSSDRGSYEQYF	TGCGCCAGCAGCTCGGACAGGGGTTCCTACGAGCAGTACTTC
TRBV5-1	-	once	TRBJ2-5	13	CASSPYPRETQYF	TGCGCCAGCAGCCCATACCCTCGAGAGACCCAGTACTTC